Following are 12 T cell receptor beta chains from one sample sequenced in a study of shared clonotypes between healthy human individuals. The naive CD8 population came from CD45RO-negative cells selected for CCR7, without terminally differentiated effector memory CD45RA+ cells. The method was immunoSEQ multiplex PCR; TCRdb's version includes in-frame clones alone and lacks a portion of them. Among some 2.1 million clones, about 95% were seen once, and the ten largest hold 0.85% to 1.3%. Sequencing input: naive CD8+ T cells sorted from blood. The receptors come from a man aged 18-30 years in good health.

The J gene is TRBJ2-7, the V gene TRBV27; perhaps TRBD2 as D (8 bases). Trimming removed 5 bases from V and 3 bases from J, with 29 bases in between. Germline V lookup: CDR1 MNHEY, CDR2 SMNVEV (reference sequence). CDR3 size: 19 residues. This chain's CDR3 is CASSPGGLAGVAPGYEQYF. As DNA, the CDR3 is TGTGCCAGCAGTCCAGGGGGGCTAGCGGGCGTCGCCCCAGGCTACGAGCAGTACTTC.

This chain connects TRBV15 to TRBJ2-4; TRBD2 is a possible D gene (5 bases). The CDR3 runs to 14 residues. CDR1 LNHNV and CDR2 YYDKDF come from the germline V gene (reference sequence). The germline V and J ends were trimmed by 2 bases and 5 bases, with 10 bases remaining between them. Written as DNA, the CDR3 is TGTGCCACCAGCAGACGGGATGGCCAAAACATTCAGTACTTC. It specifies CATSRRDGQNIQYF. Looking up the rest from reference TRBV15 and TRBJ2-4 gives the full variable domain: DAMVIQNPRYQVTQFGKPVTLSCSQTLNHNVMYWYQQKSSQAPKLLFHYYDKDFNNEADTPDNFQSRRPNTSFCFLDIRSPGLGDTAMYLCATSRRDGQNIQYFGAGTRLSVL.

This chain joins TRBV5-6 and TRBJ2-4, with TRBD1 as a possible D gene (6 bases). In germline, CDR1 is SGHDT, CDR2 YYEEEE. The CDR3 runs 15 residues. V was cut by 3 bases and J by 2 bases, with 12 bases left in between. CDR3 amino acids: CASSSGHLSKNIQYF. Here the CDR3 DNA reads TGTGCCAGCAGCTCGGGACACCTATCCAAAAACATTCAGTACTTC.

The chain carries TRBV13 and TRBJ2-7; no clear D gene. V gave up 1 base and J gave up 0 bases, with 10 bases separating them. CDR1 is PRHDT, CDR2 FYEKMQ, per germline (reference sequence). CDR3 size: 15 residues. The CDR3 loop is CASSLEGKSSYEQYF. The CDR3 DNA sequence: TGTGCCAGCAGCTTAGAAGGGAAGAGCTCCTACGAGCAGTACTTC.

The chain employs TRBV19 and TRBJ2-2; D ambiguous. The ends were cut back, 10 bases at V and 4 bases at J, with 19 bases in the middle. CDR1 is LNHDA, CDR2 SQIVND, per germline (reference sequence). The CDR3 contains 15 residues. CDR3 residues: CATSPLPGPTGELFF. The CDR3 DNA reads TGTGCCACTTCCCCCCTTCCCGGGCCCACCGGGGAGCTGTTTTTT.

This clone was picked up a small number of times. V gene TRBV7-9 combines with J gene TRBJ1-2; 9 nucleotides align to TRBD1. This CDR3 comprises 15 residues. Per germline, CDR1 SEHNR and CDR2 FQNEAQ (reference sequence). V dropped 5 bases and J dropped 4; count of bases not matched to a gene: 8. Written as DNA, the CDR3 is TGTGCCAGCAGCAGGCGGGACAGGGAATTCTATGGCTACACCTTC. Translating gives CASSRRDREFYGYTF.

V usage is TRBV21-1 and J usage is TRBJ1-2. TRBV21-1 is labeled a pseudogene. The CDR3 spans 10 residues. The CDR3 coding sequence is TGTGCCAGCGGCCCGGATGGCTACACCTTC. It encodes CASGPDGYTF.

The chain joins TRBV27 to TRBJ2-1; D uncertain. The V gene lost 8 bases and the J gene lost 4 bases, with 9 bases spanning the gap. The CDR3 is 12 amino acids. Per germline, CDR1 MNHEY and CDR2 SMNVEV (reference sequence). As DNA, the CDR3 is TGTGCCAGCGCGGACGGATACAATGAGCAGTTCTTC. Its translation: CASADGYNEQFF.

The chain has TRBV4-1 and TRBJ1-4; the match to TRBD1 covers 7 bases. The CDR3 runs 15 residues. The trim removed 3 bases at V and 5 bases at J, leaving 6 bases unmatched. Germline CDR1 reads MGHRA; CDR2 reads YSYEKL. The CDR3 is CASSQPGTENEKLFF. In nucleotides, the CDR3 is TGCGCCAGCAGCCAGCCCGGGACAGAAAATGAAAAACTGTTTTTT.

This chain joins TRBV2 and TRBJ2-7; D perhaps matches TRBD2 (5 bases). This CDR3 is built from 13 residues. Trimming took off 3 bases at V and 5 bases at J, with 11 bases between the two ends. In germline, CDR1 is SNHLY, CDR2 FYNNEI. Written as DNA, the CDR3 is TGTGCCAGCAGTGAGCCCCACGGGAACGAGCAGTACTTC. This sequence encodes CASSEPHGNEQYF.

This sequence joins TRBV4-1 and TRBJ2-7; D may be TRBD2 (5 bases). Trimming stripped 4 bases from V and 0 bases from J, with 13 bases between. The germline gives CDR1 MGHRA, CDR2 YSYEKL. This CDR3 comprises 15 residues. CDR3 coding DNA: TGCGCCAGCAGCCCCTCCGGCACTAGCTCCTACGAGCAGTACTTC. It specifies CASSPSGTSSYEQYF.

V gene TRBV7-2 combines with J gene TRBJ2-7; a weak D match, TRBD2 (5 bases). Between the trimmed V and J ends, which lost 2 bases and 7 bases, there was a span of 18 bases. The CDR3 sequence is 15 residues long. The germline gives CDR1 SGHTA, CDR2 FQGNSA. This chain's CDR3 is CASSLSSGSMGEQYF. CDR3 nucleotide sequence: TGTGCCAGCAGCTTAAGCTCGGGGTCGATGGGAGAGCAGTACTTC.